Sequencing of this T cell receptor beta chain was carried out in a study of blood T cell repertoires in COVID-19. In the study overall: Spain, Italy and the United States supplied samples that represented acute and convalescent COVID-19. The analysed material was cDNA or gDNA that came from T cells, B-cell-depleted T cells, or PBMCs.

With 7 bases removed from V and 2 bases from J, the gap between germline ends came to 12 bases. The CDR3 contains 14 residues. Per the germline V gene, CDR1 is SNHLY and CDR2 is FYNNEI. Methods used by the authors: Nucleated cell counts were estimated from reference gene primer amplification. Assay used: immunoSEQ multiplex PCR; TCRdb lists only in-frame clones, some missing. Clone size and the V and J calls come from that table; the DNA yielded D and trimming. The data contain roughly 200,000 clones, around 80% of them singletons. The chain carries TRBV2 and TRBJ1-3, with D perhaps TRBD1 (6 bases). Material: peripheral blood. The receptor was isolated from a man aged 65-85 years with active or convalescent COVID-19. CDR3: CASKGGGPGNTIYF. Written as DNA, the CDR3 is TGTGCCAGCAAAGGGGGGGGTCCTGGAAACACCATATATTTT. The whole variable domain, remainder taken from reference TRBV2 and TRBJ1-3, is EPEVTQTPSHQVTQMGQEVILRCVPISNHLYFYWYRQILGQKVEFLVSFYNNEISEKSEIFDDQFSVERPDGSNFTLKIRSTKLEDSAMYFCASKGGGPGNTIYFGEGSWLTVV.